This TCR beta chain stems from a study of somatic mutations in cytotoxic T cells in rheumatoid arthritis. Per the germline V gene, CDR1 is SQVTM and CDR2 is ANQGSEA. The CDR3 totals 12 residues. V lost 0 bases, J lost 9 bases, and 9 bases lay in between. The protocol was immunoSEQ multiplex PCR, while the TCRdb copy is restricted to in-frame clones and leaves out a portion. Counted here are roughly 16,000 clones, around 77% occurring once; the ten biggest clones make up approximately 12%. This clonotype was obtained from an adult with rheumatoid arthritis. This chain connects TRBV29-1 to TRBJ2-1; no reliable D call. Material for sequencing was CD8+ T cells sorted from blood. The CDR3 bases are TGCAGCGTTGAAGATCTGGTTAGTGAGCAGTTCTTC. Translation gives CSVEDLVSEQFF.